The clone carrying this TCR beta chain has a count of ten or more. Its antigen remains unknown. A J-beta primer mix and a sample-barcoded 5' primer were used in a second PCR of roughly 6 to 12 cycles. Every sample returned 2.5 million or more CDR3-containing paired-end reads. MiXCR was run by TCRdb on the 5' RACE reads, yielding one entry per CDR3 protein. This table holds 550,000 to 650,000 distinct CDR3 sequences, approximately 30% found once. The sample belongs to a study of blood T cells in healthy people across ages. Study conclusions and caveats: Naive T cell percentage showed a strong correlation with the diversity of TCR beta.

The CDR3 has 16 amino acids. CDR1 and CDR2 from the germline V gene are MNHEY and SVGAGI. V was cut by 0 bases and J by 5 bases, with 14 bases left in between. The TCR was taken from a woman older than 75 in good health. The rearrangement joins TRBV6-5 to TRBJ2-1; D remains unclear. The sequenced material came from blood. The CDR3 region is CASSYSLGAGNNEQFF. CDR3 bases: TGTGCCAGCAGTTACTCCCTCGGTGCAGGTAACAATGAGCAGTTCTTC.